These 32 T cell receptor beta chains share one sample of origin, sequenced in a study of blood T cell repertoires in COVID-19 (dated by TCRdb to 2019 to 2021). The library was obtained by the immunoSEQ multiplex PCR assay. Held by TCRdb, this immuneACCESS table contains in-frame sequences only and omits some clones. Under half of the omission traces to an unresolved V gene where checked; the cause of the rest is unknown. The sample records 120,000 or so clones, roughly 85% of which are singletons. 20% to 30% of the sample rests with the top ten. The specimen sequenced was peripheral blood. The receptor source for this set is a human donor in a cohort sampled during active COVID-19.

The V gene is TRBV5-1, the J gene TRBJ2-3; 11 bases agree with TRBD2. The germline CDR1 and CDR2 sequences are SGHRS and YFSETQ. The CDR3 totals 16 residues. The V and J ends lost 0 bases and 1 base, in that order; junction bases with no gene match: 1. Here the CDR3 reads CASSLELAGGTDTQYF. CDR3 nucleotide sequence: TGCGCCAGCAGCTTGGAACTAGCGGGGGGCACAGATACGCAGTATTTT.

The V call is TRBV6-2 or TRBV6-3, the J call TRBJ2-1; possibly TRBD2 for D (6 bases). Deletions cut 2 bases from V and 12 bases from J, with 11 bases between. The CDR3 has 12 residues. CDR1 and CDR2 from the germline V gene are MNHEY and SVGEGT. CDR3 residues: CASSYGGGLQFF. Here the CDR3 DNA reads TGTGCCAGCAGTTACGGTGGAGGGTTGCAGTTCTTC.

CDR3 region: CASRRGMVSYEQYF. The CDR3 DNA reads TGTGCCAGCCGGAGAGGGATGGTATCCTACGAGCAGTACTTC. The chain links TRBV6-5 to TRBJ2-7; a possible D gene is TRBD2 (5 bases). CDR3 size: 14 residues. Germline values: CDR1 MNHEY, CDR2 SVGAGI. The V and J ends lost 8 bases and 1 base respectively, with 15 bases between them.

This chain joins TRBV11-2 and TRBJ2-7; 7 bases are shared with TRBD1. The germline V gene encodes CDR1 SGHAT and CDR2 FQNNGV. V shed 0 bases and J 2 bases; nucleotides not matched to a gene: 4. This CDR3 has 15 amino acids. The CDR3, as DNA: TGTGCCAGCAGCTTAGACCCCGGGACAGCCTACGAGCAGTACTTC. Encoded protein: CASSLDPGTAYEQYF.

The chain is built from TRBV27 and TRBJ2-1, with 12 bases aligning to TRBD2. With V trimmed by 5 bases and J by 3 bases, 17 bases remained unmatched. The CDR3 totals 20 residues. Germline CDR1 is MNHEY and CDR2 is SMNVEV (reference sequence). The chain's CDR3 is CASSPSLGLAGRGDYNEQFF. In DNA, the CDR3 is TGTGCCAGCAGTCCATCCCTCGGACTAGCGGGGAGGGGGGACTACAATGAGCAGTTCTTC.

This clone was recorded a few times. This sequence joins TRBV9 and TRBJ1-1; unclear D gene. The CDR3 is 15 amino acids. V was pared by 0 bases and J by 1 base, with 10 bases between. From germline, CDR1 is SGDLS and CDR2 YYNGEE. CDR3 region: CASSVDEGRNTEAFF. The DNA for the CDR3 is TGTGCCAGCAGCGTAGACGAGGGAAGGAACACTGAAGCTTTCTTT.

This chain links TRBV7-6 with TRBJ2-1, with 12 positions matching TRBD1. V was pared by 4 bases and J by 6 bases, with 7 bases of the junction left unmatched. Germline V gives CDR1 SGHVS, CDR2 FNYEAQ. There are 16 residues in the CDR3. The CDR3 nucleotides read TGTGCCAGCAGCTCCCTCCGGGACAGGGGGCCCAATGAGCAGTTCTTC. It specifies CASSSLRDRGPNEQFF.

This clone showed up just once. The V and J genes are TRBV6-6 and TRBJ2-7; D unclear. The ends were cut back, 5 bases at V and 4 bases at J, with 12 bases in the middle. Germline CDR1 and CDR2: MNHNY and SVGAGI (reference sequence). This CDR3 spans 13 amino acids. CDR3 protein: CASSPPLLYEQYF. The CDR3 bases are TGTGCCAGCAGTCCCCCCTTACTTTACGAGCAGTACTTC.

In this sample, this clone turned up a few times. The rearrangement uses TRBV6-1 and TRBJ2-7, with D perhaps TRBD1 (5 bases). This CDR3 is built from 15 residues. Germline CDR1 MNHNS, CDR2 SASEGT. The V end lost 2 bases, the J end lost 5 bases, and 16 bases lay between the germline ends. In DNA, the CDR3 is TGTGCCAGCAGTGAATTGCTTAGGGGTGGGAACGAGCAGTACTTC. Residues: CASSELLRGGNEQYF.

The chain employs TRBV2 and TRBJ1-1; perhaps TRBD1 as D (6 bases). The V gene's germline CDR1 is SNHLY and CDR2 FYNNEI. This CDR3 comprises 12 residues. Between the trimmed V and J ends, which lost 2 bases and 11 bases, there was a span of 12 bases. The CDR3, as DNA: TGTGCCAGCAGTGAACTTCGGCAGGGGGCTTTCTTT. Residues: CASSELRQGAFF.

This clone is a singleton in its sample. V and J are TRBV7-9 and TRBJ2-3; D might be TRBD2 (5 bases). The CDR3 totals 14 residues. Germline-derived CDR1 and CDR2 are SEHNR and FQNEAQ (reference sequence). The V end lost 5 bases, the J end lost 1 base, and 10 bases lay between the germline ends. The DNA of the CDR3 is TGTGCCAGCAGCCCCATCGGGGGCACAGATACGCAGTATTTT. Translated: CASSPIGGTDTQYF.

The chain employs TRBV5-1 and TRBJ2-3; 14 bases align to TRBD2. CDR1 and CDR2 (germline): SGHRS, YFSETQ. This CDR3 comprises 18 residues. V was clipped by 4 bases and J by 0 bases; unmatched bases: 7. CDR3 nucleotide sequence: TGCGCCAGCAGCCTGGGGACTAGCGGGAGCTCTAGCACAGATACGCAGTATTTT. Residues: CASSLGTSGSSSTDTQYF.

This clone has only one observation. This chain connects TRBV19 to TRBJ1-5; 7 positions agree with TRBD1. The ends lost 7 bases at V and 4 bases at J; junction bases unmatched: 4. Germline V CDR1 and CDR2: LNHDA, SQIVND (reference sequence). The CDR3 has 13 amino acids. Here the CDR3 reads CASTGGSNQPQHF. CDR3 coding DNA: TGTGCCAGTACAGGGGGTAGTAATCAGCCCCAGCATTTT.

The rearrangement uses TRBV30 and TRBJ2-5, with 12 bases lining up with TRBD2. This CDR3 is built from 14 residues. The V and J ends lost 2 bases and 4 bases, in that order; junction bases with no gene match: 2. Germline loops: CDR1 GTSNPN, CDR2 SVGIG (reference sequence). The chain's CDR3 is CAWSPLAGGETQYF. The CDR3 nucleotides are TGTGCCTGGAGTCCACTAGCGGGGGGAGAGACCCAGTACTTC.

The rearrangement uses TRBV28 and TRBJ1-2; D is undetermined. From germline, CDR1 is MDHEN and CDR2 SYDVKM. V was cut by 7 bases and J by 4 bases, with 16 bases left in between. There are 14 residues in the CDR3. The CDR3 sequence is CASNRRSRGYGYTF. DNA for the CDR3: TGTGCCAGCAACCGTCGCAGTCGAGGCTATGGCTACACCTTC.

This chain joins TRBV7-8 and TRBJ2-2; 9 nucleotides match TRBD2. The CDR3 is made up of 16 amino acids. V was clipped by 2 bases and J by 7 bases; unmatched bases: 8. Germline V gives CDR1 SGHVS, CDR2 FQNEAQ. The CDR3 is CASSLLAGGYGGELFF. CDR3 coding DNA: TGTGCCAGCAGCTTACTGGCGGGAGGGTATGGCGGGGAGCTGTTTTTT.

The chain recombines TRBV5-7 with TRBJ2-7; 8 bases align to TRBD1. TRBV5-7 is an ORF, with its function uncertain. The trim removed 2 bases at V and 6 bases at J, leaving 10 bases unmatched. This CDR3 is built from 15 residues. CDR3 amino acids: CASSFKLRTGIEQYF. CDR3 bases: TGTGCCAGCAGCTTTAAACTCCGGACAGGGATCGAGCAGTACTTC.

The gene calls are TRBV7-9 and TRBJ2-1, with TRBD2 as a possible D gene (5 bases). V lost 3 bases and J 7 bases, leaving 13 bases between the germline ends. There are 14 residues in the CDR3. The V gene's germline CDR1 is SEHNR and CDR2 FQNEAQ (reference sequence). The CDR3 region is CASSLTLDWNEQFF. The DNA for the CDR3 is TGTGCCAGCAGCTTGACACTAGATTGGAATGAGCAGTTCTTC.

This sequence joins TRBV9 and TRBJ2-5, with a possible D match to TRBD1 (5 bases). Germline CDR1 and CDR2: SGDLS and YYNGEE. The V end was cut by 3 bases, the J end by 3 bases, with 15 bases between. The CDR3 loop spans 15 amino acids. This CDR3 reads CASSAGHQGEETQYF. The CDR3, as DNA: TGTGCCAGCAGCGCCGGACATCAGGGTGAAGAGACCCAGTACTTC.

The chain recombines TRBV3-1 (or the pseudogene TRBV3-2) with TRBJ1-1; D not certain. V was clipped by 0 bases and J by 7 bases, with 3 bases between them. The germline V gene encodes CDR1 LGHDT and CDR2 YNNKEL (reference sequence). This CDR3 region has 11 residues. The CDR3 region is CASSQDLEAFF. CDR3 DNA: TGTGCCAGCAGCCAAGACCTTGAAGCTTTCTTT.

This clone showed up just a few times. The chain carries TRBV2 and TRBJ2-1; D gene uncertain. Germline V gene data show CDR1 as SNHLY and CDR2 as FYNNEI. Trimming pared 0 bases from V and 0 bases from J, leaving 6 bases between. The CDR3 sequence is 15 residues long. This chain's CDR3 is CASSEATVSYNEQFF. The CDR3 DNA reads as TGTGCCAGCAGTGAAGCTACAGTCTCCTACAATGAGCAGTTCTTC.

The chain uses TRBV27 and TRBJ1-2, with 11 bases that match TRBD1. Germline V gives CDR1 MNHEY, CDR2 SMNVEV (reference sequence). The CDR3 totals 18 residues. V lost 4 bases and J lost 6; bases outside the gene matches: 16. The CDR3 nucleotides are TGTGCCAGCAGTTCTCGAACGCCGGACAGGGGGCCTTCCCATGGCTACACCTTC. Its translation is CASSSRTPDRGPSHGYTF.

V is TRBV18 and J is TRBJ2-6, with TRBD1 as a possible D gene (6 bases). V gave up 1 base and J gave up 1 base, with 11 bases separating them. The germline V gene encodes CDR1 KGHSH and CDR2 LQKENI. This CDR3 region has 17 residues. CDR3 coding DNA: TGTGCCAGCTCACCACAGGCAACAGGGTCTGGGGCCAACGTCCTGACTTTC. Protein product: CASSPQATGSGANVLTF. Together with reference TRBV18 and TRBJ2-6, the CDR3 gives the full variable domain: NAGVMQNPRHLVRRRGQEARLRCSPMKGHSHVYWYRQLPEEGLKFMVYLQKENIIDESGMPKERFSAEFPKEGPSILRIQQVVRGDSAAYFCASSPQATGSGANVLTFGAGSRLTVL.

The CDR3 sequence: CASSRAETYEQYF. For the CDR3, the DNA is TGTGCCAGTAGTAGGGCAGAGACCTACGAGCAGTACTTC. The chain carries TRBV19 and TRBJ2-7; no clear D gene. V was cut by 4 bases and J by 2 bases, with 9 bases left in between. The CDR3 length is 13 residues. CDR1 and CDR2 from the germline V gene are LNHDA and SQIVND (reference sequence).

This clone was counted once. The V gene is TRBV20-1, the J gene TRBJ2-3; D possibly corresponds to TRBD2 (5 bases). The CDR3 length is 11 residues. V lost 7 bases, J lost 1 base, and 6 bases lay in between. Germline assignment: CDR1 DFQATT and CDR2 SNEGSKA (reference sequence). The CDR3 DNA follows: TGCAGTGTCGGGGGCACAGATACGCAGTATTTT. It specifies CSVGGTDTQYF.

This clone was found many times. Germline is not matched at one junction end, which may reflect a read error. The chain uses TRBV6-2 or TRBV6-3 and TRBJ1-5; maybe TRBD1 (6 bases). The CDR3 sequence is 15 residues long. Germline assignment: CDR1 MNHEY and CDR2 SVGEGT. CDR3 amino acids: CASSYYTGPTQPQHF. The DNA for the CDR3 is TGTGCCAGCAGCTACTACACAGGGCCTACTCAGCCCCAGCATTTT.

For the CDR3, the DNA is TGTGCCAGCAGCTTAGGGAGTAGCGGGGGAATCCAAGAGACCCAGTACTTC. Translated: CASSLGSSGGIQETQYF. The gene calls are TRBV7-2 and TRBJ2-5; 9 nucleotides match TRBD2. With V trimmed by 1 base and J by 1 base, 7 bases remained unmatched. Germline V lookup: CDR1 SGHTA, CDR2 FQGNSA. This CDR3 is 17 amino acids long.

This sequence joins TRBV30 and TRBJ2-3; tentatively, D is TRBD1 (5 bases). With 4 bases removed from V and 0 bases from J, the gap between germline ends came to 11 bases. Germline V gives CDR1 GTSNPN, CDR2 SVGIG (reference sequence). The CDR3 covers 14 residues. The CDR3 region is CAWNRRTSTDTQYF. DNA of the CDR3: TGTGCCTGGAACAGGAGAACTAGCACAGATACGCAGTATTTT.

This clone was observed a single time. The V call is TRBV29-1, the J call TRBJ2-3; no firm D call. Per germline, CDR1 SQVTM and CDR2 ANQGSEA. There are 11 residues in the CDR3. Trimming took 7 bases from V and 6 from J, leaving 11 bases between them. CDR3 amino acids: CSAIAGDTQYF. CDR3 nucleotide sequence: TGCAGCGCCATTGCCGGGGATACGCAGTATTTT.

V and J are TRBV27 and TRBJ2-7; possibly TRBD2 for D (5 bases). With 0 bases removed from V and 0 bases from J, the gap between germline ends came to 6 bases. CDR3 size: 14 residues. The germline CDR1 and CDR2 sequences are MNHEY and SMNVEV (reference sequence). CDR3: CASSLSEASYEQYF. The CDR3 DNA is TGTGCCAGCAGTTTATCGGAGGCCTCCTACGAGCAGTACTTC.

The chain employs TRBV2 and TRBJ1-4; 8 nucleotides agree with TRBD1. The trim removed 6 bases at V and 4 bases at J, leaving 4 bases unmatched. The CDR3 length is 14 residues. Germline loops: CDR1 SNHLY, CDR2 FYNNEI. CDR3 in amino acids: CASRGTGFNEKLFF. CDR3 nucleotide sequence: TGTGCCAGCAGGGGGACAGGCTTTAATGAAAAACTGTTTTTT. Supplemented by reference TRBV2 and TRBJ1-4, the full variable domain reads EPEVTQTPSHQVTQMGQEVILRCVPISNHLYFYWYRQILGQKVEFLVSFYNNEISEKSEIFDDQFSVERPDGSNFTLKIRSTKLEDSAMYFCASRGTGFNEKLFFGSGTQLSVL.

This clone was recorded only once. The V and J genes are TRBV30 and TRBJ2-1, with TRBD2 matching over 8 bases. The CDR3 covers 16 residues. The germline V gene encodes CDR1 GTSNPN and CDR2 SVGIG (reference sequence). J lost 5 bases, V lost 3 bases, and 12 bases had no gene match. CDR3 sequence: CAWRSIRGGNHNEQFF. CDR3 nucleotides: TGTGCCTGGAGGAGTATTCGGGGGGGGAACCACAATGAGCAGTTCTTC.